The 30 T cell receptor beta chains reported below all come from one sample, sequenced in a study of T-cell reconstitution after alpha-beta-depleted transplantation in children. Unique molecular identifiers were incorporated during preparation of the TCRbeta library. In TCRdb, the PCR reads were re-called with MiXCR into one record per CDR3 protein. This repertoire shows 200,000 to 250,000 distinct CDR3 sequences, approximately 9% found once; its top ten account for less than 8%. The sequencing used PBMCs from the stem cell graft donor, collected from the stem cell graft. The receptors here all came from a human donor who donated a stem cell graft to a child with acute lymphoblastic leukemia.

This chain connects TRBV12-3 or TRBV12-4 to TRBJ2-4; D not resolved. The V end lost 8 bases, the J end lost 0 bases, and 14 bases lay between the germline ends. The CDR3 totals 15 residues. The CDR3 is CASAWKSLAKNIQYF. The CDR3, as DNA: TGTGCCAGCGCTTGGAAGAGCCTAGCCAAAAACATTCAGTACTTC.

This clonotype occurred a few times. V is TRBV19 and J is TRBJ1-3, with D unresolved. Trimming removed 2 bases from V and 3 bases from J, with 14 bases in between. CDR3 length: 16 residues. Germline CDR1 LNHDA, CDR2 SQIVND (reference sequence). For the CDR3, the DNA is TGTGCCAGTAGTATATACCCCGGCAGTCGTGGAAACACCATATATTTT. Residues: CASSIYPGSRGNTIYF.

This clonotype was seen at least ten times. V gene TRBV7-9 combines with J gene TRBJ2-5; possibly TRBD2 for D (5 bases). This CDR3 contains 12 residues. The V gene's germline CDR1 is SEHNR and CDR2 FQNEAQ (reference sequence). Trimming pared 5 bases from V and 9 bases from J, leaving 13 bases between. DNA for the CDR3: TGTGCCAGCAGCCCTGTGGAGGTTCCCCAGTACTTC. It specifies CASSPVEVPQYF. Combining the CDR3 with reference TRBV7-9 and TRBJ2-5 gives the whole variable domain DTGVSQNPRHKITKRGQNVTFRCDPISEHNRLYWYRQTLGQGPEFLTYFQNEAQLEKSRLLSDRFSAERPKGSFSTLEIQRTEQGDSAMYLCASSPVEVPQYFGPGTRLLVL.

This clonotype has at least ten counts. The chain has TRBV2 and TRBJ2-3; 9 bases are shared with TRBD1. The CDR3 length is 19 residues. The germline CDR1 and CDR2 sequences are SNHLY and FYNNEI. J lost 1 base, V lost 5 bases, and 16 bases had no gene match. CDR3 amino acids: CASSPTGGIWSTRTDTQYF. Written as DNA, the CDR3 is TGTGCCAGCAGTCCGACAGGGGGTATTTGGTCGACCCGCACAGATACGCAGTATTTT.

For the CDR3, the DNA is TGTGCCAGCAGTCTCCGAAGGACAGGGGAAAATGAAAAACTGTTTTTT. Translating it yields CASSLRRTGENEKLFF. The chain recombines TRBV27 with TRBJ1-4; 9 nucleotides match TRBD1. Trimming cost V 5 bases and J 5 bases; bases outside gene matches: 9. The germline V gene encodes CDR1 MNHEY and CDR2 SMNVEV (reference sequence). This CDR3 spans 16 amino acids.

In this sample, this clonotype turned up a few times. The gene calls are TRBV7-2 and TRBJ1-2, with D uncertain. CDR3 length: 16 residues. Trimming removed 0 bases from V and 2 bases from J, with 13 bases in between. CDR1 is SGHTA, CDR2 FQGNSA, per germline. CDR3 loop: CASSLAPGSPNYGYTF. DNA for the CDR3: TGTGCCAGCAGCTTAGCTCCGGGCAGCCCAAACTATGGCTACACCTTC.

Many counts were recorded for this clonotype. The chain carries TRBV7-9 and TRBJ2-7; D is ambiguous. Trimming pared 1 base from V and 0 bases from J, leaving 7 bases between. Germline V lookup: CDR1 SEHNR, CDR2 FQNEAQ (reference sequence). The CDR3 has 14 amino acids. CDR3: CASSLVASSYEQYF. CDR3 in DNA: TGTGCCAGCAGCTTAGTGGCGAGCTCCTACGAGCAGTACTTC.

This clonotype occurred many times. V is TRBV13 and J is TRBJ1-1, with D possibly being TRBD1 (6 bases). V was shortened by 2 bases and J by 5 bases, with 12 bases between the two germline ends. The CDR3 runs to 14 residues. Germline loops: CDR1 PRHDT, CDR2 FYEKMQ (reference sequence). CDR3 coding DNA: TGTGCCAGCAGCTTATCCAGGGGAGGAACTGAAGCTTTCTTT. It yields the protein CASSLSRGGTEAFF.

This clonotype was observed many times. This sequence joins TRBV7-2 and TRBJ1-2; unclear D gene. The V end lost 5 bases, the J end lost 8 bases, and 18 bases lay between the germline ends. The CDR3 is 14 amino acids. Germline V gene sequence: CDR1 SGHTA, CDR2 FQGNSA. The DNA of the CDR3 is TGTGCCAGCAGCCTAGGTCTCCCGGGCTACGGCTACACCTTC. This translates into CASSLGLPGYGYTF.

This clonotype was seen repeatedly, ten times or more. This chain connects TRBV2 to TRBJ2-1, with D perhaps matching TRBD1 (6 bases). V lost 3 bases and J 0 bases, leaving 9 bases between the germline ends. The CDR3 length is 15 residues. The germline gives CDR1 SNHLY, CDR2 FYNNEI. The CDR3 here is CASSEDRSSYNEQFF. The CDR3 DNA follows: TGTGCCAGCAGTGAGGACAGAAGCTCCTACAATGAGCAGTTCTTC.

This clonotype was counted only a few times. The rearrangement links TRBV7-9 to TRBJ2-7; D unclear. The CDR3 is 14 amino acids. Germline CDR1 and CDR2: SEHNR and FQNEAQ (reference sequence). The V end lost 1 base, the J end lost 3 bases, and 10 bases lay between the germline ends. This chain's CDR3 is CASSLEGTLYEQYF. The CDR3, as DNA: TGTGCCAGCAGCTTAGAGGGCACCCTCTACGAGCAGTACTTC.

The V and J genes are TRBV6-5 and TRBJ1-1, with D hard to call. This CDR3 has 15 residues. Trimming left V 2 bases short and J 5 bases short, with 15 bases between. Germline V gene sequence: CDR1 MNHEY, CDR2 SVGAGI. CDR3 in amino acids: CASSYLKGLGTEAFF. CDR3 in DNA: TGTGCCAGCAGTTACCTCAAGGGTCTTGGGACTGAAGCTTTCTTT.

This clonotype was picked up many times. This CDR3 reads CASSPGRLGGKNIQYF. DNA of the CDR3: TGTGCCAGCAGCCCGGGGCGTCTGGGAGGCAAAAACATTCAGTACTTC. The rearrangement uses TRBV5-6 and TRBJ2-4; D perhaps matches TRBD2 (6 bases). The CDR3 contains 16 residues. V was shortened by 4 bases and J by 3 bases, with 17 bases between the two germline ends. CDR1 is SGHDT, CDR2 YYEEEE, per germline. Based on the CDR3 plus reference TRBV5-6 and TRBJ2-4, the full variable domain is DAGVTQSPTHLIKTRGQQVTLRCSPKSGHDTVSWYQQALGQGPQFIFQYYEEEERQRGNFPDRFSGHQFPNYSSELNVNALLLGDSALYLCASSPGRLGGKNIQYFGAGTRLSVL.

This clonotype was found many times. The chain carries TRBV5-1 and TRBJ2-5; D possibly corresponds to TRBD1 (6 bases). Germline CDR1 SGHRS, CDR2 YFSETQ. This CDR3 comprises 14 residues. V was shortened by 4 bases and J by 5 bases, with 15 bases between the two germline ends. CDR3 DNA: TGCGCCAGCAGCGGCTCGGTGGGGGCCGAGACCCAGTACTTC. Encoded protein: CASSGSVGAETQYF.

In its sample, this clonotype was seen many times. This chain links TRBV5-1 with TRBJ1-1; possible D gene TRBD1, 6 bases. CDR1 and CDR2 from the germline V gene are SGHRS and YFSETQ. The CDR3 has 15 residues. V was cut by 4 bases and J by 1 base, with 14 bases left in between. The CDR3 sequence: CASSPATGANTEAFF. DNA for the CDR3: TGCGCCAGCAGCCCTGCGACAGGCGCGAACACTGAAGCTTTCTTT.

This clonotype has a handful of counts. The chain employs TRBV7-9 and TRBJ2-1; D is unresolved. The germline V gene has CDR1 SEHNR and CDR2 FQNEAQ (reference sequence). The CDR3 runs 16 residues. Trimming took 1 base from V and 1 from J, leaving 11 bases between them. The CDR3 reads CASSLVIGESYNEQFF. As DNA, the CDR3 is TGTGCCAGCAGCTTAGTAATTGGGGAATCCTACAATGAGCAGTTCTTC. The full variable domain, in which reference TRBV7-9 and TRBJ2-1 provide the parts outside the CDR3, is DTGVSQNPRHKITKRGQNVTFRCDPISEHNRLYWYRQTLGQGPEFLTYFQNEAQLEKSRLLSDRFSAERPKGSFSTLEIQRTEQGDSAMYLCASSLVIGESYNEQFFGPGTRLTVL.

This clonotype was seen repeatedly, ten times or more. The chain joins TRBV14 to TRBJ2-5; 7 bases agree with TRBD1. Germline CDR1 reads SGHDN; CDR2 reads FVKESK. The CDR3 covers 16 residues. Losses at the gene ends were 4 bases for V and 4 bases for J; bases not matched to a gene: 12. CDR3 nucleotide sequence: TGTGCCAGCAGCCTCGCACCGACAGGGTCCCGAGAGACCCAGTACTTC. It specifies CASSLAPTGSRETQYF.

This clonotype occurred a few times. The chain combines TRBV14 with TRBJ2-1, with 13 bases fitting TRBD2. V lost 4 bases and J lost 9; bases outside the gene matches: 3. The CDR3 is 14 amino acids. CDR1 is SGHDN, CDR2 FVKESK, per germline. The CDR3 DNA reads as TGTGCCAGCAGCCGACTAGCGGGGGGCGCTGAGCAGTTCTTC. It encodes CASSRLAGGAEQFF. The full variable domain, completed using reference TRBV14 and TRBJ2-1, is EAGVTQFPSHSVIEKGQTVTLRCDPISGHDNLYWYRRVMGKEIKFLLHFVKESKQDESGMPNNRFLAERTGGTYSTLKVQPAELEDSGVYFCASSRLAGGAEQFFGPGTRLTVL.

The chain has TRBV30 and TRBJ1-1; unclear D gene. Germline CDR1 is GTSNPN and CDR2 is SVGIG (reference sequence). CDR3 size: 13 residues. V lost 2 bases, J lost 2 bases, and 9 bases lay in between. Here the CDR3 DNA reads TGTGCCTGGAGTAGGCAAGCTAACACTGAAGCTTTCTTT. It specifies CAWSRQANTEAFF.

In its sample, this clonotype was seen a few times. This chain links TRBV5-1 with TRBJ1-1; maybe TRBD1 (5 bases). The CDR3 length is 15 residues. CDR1 and CDR2 (germline): SGHRS, YFSETQ. Trimming pared 5 bases from V and 1 base from J, leaving 15 bases between. As DNA, the CDR3 is TGCGCCAGCAGAAGGGGACGGGGGGAGAACACTGAAGCTTTCTTT. This codes for CASRRGRGENTEAFF.

The rearrangement uses TRBV5-1 and TRBJ2-3; possibly TRBD1 for D (6 bases). The germline V gene has CDR1 SGHRS and CDR2 YFSETQ. Trimming cost V 2 bases and J 5 bases, with 18 bases left between them. CDR3 length: 16 residues. CDR3 coding DNA: TGCGCCAGCAGCTTTCCAGACAGGCTGAGGGTAGATACGCAGTATTTT. It specifies CASSFPDRLRVDTQYF.

This clonotype was counted ten times or more. The chain has TRBV7-2 and TRBJ2-1, with D perhaps TRBD2 (5 bases). V was clipped by 5 bases and J by 8 bases, with 13 bases between them. The CDR3 has 13 residues. Germline V lookup: CDR1 SGHTA, CDR2 FQGNSA. CDR3 region: CASSPTNRDEQFF. Written as DNA, the CDR3 is TGTGCCAGCAGCCCGACTAACAGAGATGAGCAGTTCTTC.

At least ten counts were recorded for this clonotype. J is TRBJ1-1 and V is TRBV12-3 or TRBV12-4; TRBD1 agrees at 7 bases. The CDR3 runs to 14 residues. V dropped 2 bases and J dropped 3; count of bases not matched to a gene: 3. The CDR3 sequence: CASSLFRGDTEAFF. The CDR3 nucleotides read TGTGCCAGCAGTTTATTCAGGGGGGACACTGAAGCTTTCTTT.

This clonotype was picked up many times. The chain combines TRBV7-8 with TRBJ2-2; D is unresolved. Trimming cost V 2 bases and J 6 bases, with 10 bases left between them. The CDR3 spans 14 residues. CDR1 is SGHVS, CDR2 FQNEAQ, per germline. CDR3 nucleotides: TGTGCCAGCAGCTTAAATGTGCGCTCCGGGGAGCTGTTTTTT. Amino acid sequence: CASSLNVRSGELFF.

This clonotype was counted a few times. The genes are TRBV7-9 and TRBJ1-1; D gene unclear. The CDR3 runs 15 residues. Germline values: CDR1 SEHNR, CDR2 FQNEAQ (reference sequence). Trimming removed 1 base at V and 0 bases at J, with 9 bases between. The CDR3 spells CASSLEGSLNTEAFF. CDR3 bases: TGTGCCAGCAGCTTAGAGGGCAGCTTGAACACTGAAGCTTTCTTT.

This chain joins TRBV20-1 and TRBJ1-6; 8 bases fit TRBD1. The J segment lost 8 bases and the V segment lost 8 bases, leaving 8 bases of the junction unmatched. The length of the CDR3 is 13 residues. Germline CDR1 is DFQATT and CDR2 is SNEGSKA (reference sequence). CDR3 sequence: CSPYDRGDSPLHF. For the CDR3, the DNA is TGCAGTCCCTACGACAGGGGAGATTCACCCCTCCACTTT.

This clonotype showed up just once. This chain connects TRBV12-3 or TRBV12-4 to TRBJ1-2; the match to TRBD1 covers 8 bases. V gave up 10 bases and J gave up 4 bases; unmatched junction bases: 23. CDR3 length: 18 residues. Here the CDR3 DNA reads TGTGCCACCCGATTACTACGAGGACAGGGTCGGCTTCTCTATGGCTACACCTTC. It specifies CATRLLRGQGRLLYGYTF.

This clonotype was recorded at least ten times. The chain recombines TRBV6-1 with TRBJ2-1, with TRBD2 identical over 10 bases. This CDR3 contains 17 residues. Per germline, CDR1 MNHNS and CDR2 SASEGT. V trimming: 4 bases; J trimming: 4 bases; junction bases outside the gene matches: 10. Here the CDR3 DNA reads TGTGCCAGCAGTGCAACTGGGAGAGCGGGGGGGTACAATGAGCAGTTCTTC. Residues: CASSATGRAGGYNEQFF.

In this sample, this clonotype turned up a few times. The chain recombines TRBV7-8 with TRBJ1-5; no definite D call. Germline assignment: CDR1 SGHVS and CDR2 FQNEAQ. V lost 5 bases, J lost 5 bases, and 10 bases lay in between. This CDR3 region has 13 residues. CDR3 in amino acids: CASSRDGYQPQHF. As DNA, the CDR3 is TGTGCCAGCAGCAGAGACGGTTATCAGCCCCAGCATTTT. Together with reference TRBV7-8 and TRBJ1-5, the CDR3 gives the full variable domain: GAGVSQSPRYKVAKRGQDVALRCDPISGHVSLFWYQQALGQGPEFLTYFQNEAQLDKSGLPSDRFFAERPEGSVSTLKIQRTQQEDSAVYLCASSRDGYQPQHFGDGTRLSIL.

This clonotype was detected a few times. V and J are TRBV5-1 and TRBJ2-3, with 9 nucleotides matching TRBD2. V gave up 6 bases and J gave up 6 bases; unmatched junction bases: 8. The CDR3 contains 14 residues. In germline, CDR1 is SGHRS, CDR2 YFSETQ. The CDR3 DNA is TGCGCCAGCACAAACGCGGGGGGGCAGGATACGCAGTATTTT. It is translated as CASTNAGGQDTQYF.